This TCR beta chain originates from a study of T cells after yellow fever vaccination. The length of the CDR3 is 16 residues. Trimming left V 4 bases short and J 0 bases short, with 11 bases between. The V gene's germline CDR1 is SGHNT and CDR2 YYREEE (reference sequence). 5'RACE template switching generated TCR cDNA, adding a universal primer site and UMIs. TCRdb reprocessed the 5' RACE reads with MiXCR, giving one entry per CDR3 protein. The sample lists 450,000 to 550,000 distinct CDR3 sequences; 20% to 25% were seen once. This specimen consisted of PBMCs, obtained roughly 20 days after the first yellow fever vaccination. The origin of this receptor is a man aged 18 to 29 who received the YFV17D yellow fever vaccine. The chain joins TRBV5-4 to TRBJ2-6; D perhaps matches TRBD1 (5 bases). The CDR3 protein is CASSMSGNSGANVLTF. The CDR3 nucleotides read TGTGCCAGCAGCATGTCAGGGAACTCTGGGGCCAACGTCCTGACTTTC.